These 19 T cell receptor beta chains originate from one sample sequenced in a study of T cells in localized non-small cell lung cancer. Produced via immunoSEQ multiplex PCR; TCRdb's table is partial and in-frame only. The sample contains approximately 10,000 clones, about 90% of which appear only once. The sequencing here drew on peripheral blood, taken before any cancer treatment. Receptors originate from a female donor of 60 years or more with stage II squamous cell lung carcinoma.

This clone was recorded only once. This sequence joins TRBV6-5 and TRBJ2-1, with 8 bases lining up with TRBD2. The CDR3 sequence is 15 residues long. Germline CDR1 and CDR2: MNHEY and SVGAGI. V lost 6 bases, J lost 3 bases, and 7 bases stayed unmatched. CDR3 protein: CASSLAGPGYNEQFF. For the CDR3, the DNA is TGTGCCAGCAGCCTAGCGGGTCCAGGCTACAATGAGCAGTTCTTC.

In its sample, this clone was seen a few times. The chain links TRBV30 to TRBJ1-1; D not certain. The length of the CDR3 is 11 residues. Trimming took 2 bases from V and 8 from J, leaving 9 bases between them. Germline V CDR1 and CDR2: GTSNPN, SVGIG (reference sequence). The CDR3 loop is CAWSPQQEAFF. CDR3 DNA: TGTGCCTGGAGTCCCCAACAGGAAGCTTTCTTT.

The chain is built from TRBV19 and TRBJ1-1, with D tentatively TRBD1 (6 bases). Trimming took 3 bases from V and 12 from J, leaving 14 bases between them. The CDR3 consists of 12 residues. Germline CDR1 is LNHDA and CDR2 is SQIVND (reference sequence). The CDR3 nucleotides read TGTGCCAGTAGTATTGAGGGGGGTCTAACTTTCTTT. It is translated as CASSIEGGLTFF.

The J gene is TRBJ1-5, the V gene TRBV19, with 10 bases fitting TRBD1. This CDR3 region has 16 residues. Germline values: CDR1 LNHDA, CDR2 SQIVND (reference sequence). Losses at the gene ends were 4 bases for V and 2 bases for J; bases not matched to a gene: 5. This chain's CDR3 is CASSKGTGAGNQPQHF. CDR3 in DNA: TGTGCCAGTAGTAAGGGGACAGGGGCAGGCAATCAGCCCCAGCATTTT.

The CDR3 is CASSLAGSKPDSPLHF. As DNA, the CDR3 is TGTGCCAGCAGCTTAGCGGGTTCCAAACCCGATTCACCCCTCCACTTT. The rearrangement uses TRBV7-8 and TRBJ1-6; D gene unclear. Germline V CDR1 and CDR2: SGHVS, FQNEAQ. This CDR3 spans 16 amino acids. Trimming cost V 0 bases and J 8 bases, with 14 bases left between them.

The chain recombines TRBV6-6 with TRBJ2-7; 9 bases map to TRBD1. The V segment lost 4 bases and the J segment 6 bases; nucleotides outside the gene matches: 7. This CDR3 comprises 14 residues. Germline V gene sequence: CDR1 MNHNY, CDR2 SVGAGI (reference sequence). The CDR3 DNA sequence: TGTGCCAGCAGTTTGGAGACAGGGGGGCTCGAGCAGTACTTC. Residues: CASSLETGGLEQYF.

The V gene is TRBV11-2, the J gene TRBJ1-1, with 7 nucleotides matching TRBD1. J lost 5 bases, V lost 4 bases, and 13 bases had no gene match. CDR3 length equals 16 residues. The germline V gene encodes CDR1 SGHAT and CDR2 FQNNGV. The CDR3 region is CASSSQPQGDKTEAFF. For the CDR3, the DNA is TGTGCCAGCAGCTCCCAACCTCAGGGGGATAAAACTGAAGCTTTCTTT.

The gene calls are TRBV5-4 and TRBJ2-4; D may be TRBD2 (6 bases). V lost 6 bases, J lost 2 bases, and 21 bases lay in between. Germline V gene lookup returns CDR1 SGHNT and CDR2 YYREEE (reference sequence). CDR3 length: 17 residues. The CDR3 DNA sequence: TGTGCCAGCACCAAAGGCGGCGGGGCGGGGTCCAAAAACATTCAGTACTTC. Amino acids: CASTKGGGAGSKNIQYF.

The genes are TRBV13 and TRBJ2-1; perhaps TRBD2 as D (6 bases). With 3 bases removed from V and 5 bases from J, the gap between germline ends came to 8 bases. This CDR3 has 13 amino acids. Germline V gene sequence: CDR1 PRHDT, CDR2 FYEKMQ (reference sequence). The CDR3 here is CASSLGLNNEQFF. The CDR3 DNA reads as TGTGCCAGCAGCTTGGGACTGAACAATGAGCAGTTCTTC.

This rearrangement joins TRBV19 to TRBJ1-6; a weak D match, TRBD1 (5 bases). Germline-derived CDR1 and CDR2 are LNHDA and SQIVND (reference sequence). CDR3 length: 14 amino acids. Trimming took 5 bases from V and 7 from J, leaving 12 bases between them. CDR3 bases: TGTGCCAGTAGTCCGGGGGGAAGGAATTCACCCCTCCACTTT. It encodes CASSPGGRNSPLHF.

V usage is TRBV7-2 and J usage is TRBJ2-1; D unresolved. The V and J ends lost 6 bases and 7 bases respectively, with 10 bases between them. Germline CDR1 is SGHTA and CDR2 is FQGNSA. CDR3 length equals 12 residues. The CDR3 loop reads CASSQIWNEQFF. CDR3 nucleotide sequence: TGTGCCAGCAGTCAGATTTGGAATGAGCAGTTCTTC.

The chain carries TRBV5-1 and TRBJ1-5, with no clear D. Germline CDR1 is SGHRS and CDR2 is YFSETQ. With 6 bases removed from V and 4 bases from J, the gap between germline ends came to 20 bases. The CDR3 length is 16 residues. This CDR3 reads CASIPLREGWNQPQHF. CDR3 in DNA: TGCGCCAGCATCCCCCTCCGGGAGGGATGGAATCAGCCCCAGCATTTT. Combining the CDR3 with reference TRBV5-1 and TRBJ1-5 gives the whole variable domain KAGVTQTPRYLIKTRGQQVTLSCSPISGHRSVSWYQQTPGQGLQFLFEYFSETQRNKGNFPGRFSGRQFSNSRSEMNVSTLELGDSALYLCASIPLREGWNQPQHFGDGTRLSIL.

J is TRBJ2-1 and V is TRBV29-1, with D uncertain. This CDR3 region has 13 residues. V was pared by 4 bases and J by 2 bases, with 9 bases between. Germline loops: CDR1 SQVTM, CDR2 ANQGSEA. This CDR3 reads CSVGPTPYNEQFF. The CDR3 DNA follows: TGCAGCGTTGGGCCGACGCCCTACAATGAGCAGTTCTTC.

CDR3 sequence reads: CASRERNTEAFF. In nucleotides, the CDR3 is TGTGCCAGCCGGGAGAGAAACACTGAAGCTTTCTTT. The rearrangement uses TRBV28 and TRBJ1-1; no clear D gene. V lost 8 bases to trimming and J lost 2 bases, with 9 bases between them. There are 12 residues in the CDR3. CDR1 and CDR2 (germline): MDHEN, SYDVKM.

The rearrangement joins TRBV10-3 to TRBJ1-3; TRBD1 might be the D (5 bases). Trimming took off 6 bases at V and 4 bases at J, with 22 bases between the two ends. Germline loops: CDR1 ENHRY, CDR2 SYGVKD. This CDR3 has 17 amino acids. Written as DNA, the CDR3 is TGTGCCATCAGGGGAACGGGACTCCGGACTAGGGGAAACACCATATATTTT. Its translation is CAIRGTGLRTRGNTIYF.

This sequence joins TRBV11-2 and TRBJ2-3, with a possible D match to TRBD2 (6 bases). Per germline, CDR1 SGHAT and CDR2 FQNNGV. The CDR3 spans 17 residues. The germline V and J ends were trimmed by 1 base and 1 base, with 15 bases remaining between them. CDR3 coding DNA: TGTGCCAGCAGCTTAGTTCCTGGCGGGGCGGGCACAGATACGCAGTATTTT. Its protein product is CASSLVPGGAGTDTQYF.

The V and J genes are TRBV2 and TRBJ1-5; D not resolved. Trimming took 6 bases from V and 4 from J, leaving 10 bases between them. Germline values: CDR1 SNHLY, CDR2 FYNNEI. The CDR3 consists of 13 residues. CDR3: CASRDSENQPQHF. The CDR3 DNA sequence: TGTGCCAGCAGGGACTCAGAGAATCAGCCCCAGCATTTT.

This rearrangement joins TRBV6-1 to TRBJ2-1, with a possible D match to TRBD1 (6 bases). The CDR3 covers 14 residues. Trimming removed 6 bases from V and 6 bases from J, with 15 bases in between. The germline gives CDR1 MNHNS, CDR2 SASEGT. DNA for the CDR3: TGTGCCAGCAGCCCAGGGGACCGGCTCAATGAGCAGTTCTTC. Protein product: CASSPGDRLNEQFF.

This chain joins TRBV9 and TRBJ2-5; D might be TRBD2 (6 bases). The germline V gene has CDR1 SGDLS and CDR2 YYNGEE. This CDR3 is built from 14 residues. Trimming shortened V by 3 bases and J by 5 bases, and 14 bases separated the two germline ends. In DNA, the CDR3 is TGTGCCAGCAGCGCCCGTGGGACTTCGGAGACCCAGTACTTC. Amino acids: CASSARGTSETQYF.